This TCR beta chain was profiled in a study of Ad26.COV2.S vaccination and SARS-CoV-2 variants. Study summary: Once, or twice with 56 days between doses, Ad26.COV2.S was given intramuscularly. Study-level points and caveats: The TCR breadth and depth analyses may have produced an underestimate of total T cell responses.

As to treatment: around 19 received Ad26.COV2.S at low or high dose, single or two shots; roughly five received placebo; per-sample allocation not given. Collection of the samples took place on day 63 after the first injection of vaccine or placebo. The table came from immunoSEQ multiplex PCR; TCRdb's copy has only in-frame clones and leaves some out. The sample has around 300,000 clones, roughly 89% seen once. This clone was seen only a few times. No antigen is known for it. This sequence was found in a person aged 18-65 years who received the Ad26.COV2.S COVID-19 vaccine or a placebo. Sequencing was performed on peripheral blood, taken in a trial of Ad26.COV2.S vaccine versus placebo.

The CDR3 here is CASSTWNKDYGYTF. The CDR3 DNA is TGTGCCAGCAGCACCTGGAACAAGGACTATGGCTACACCTTC. The J gene is TRBJ1-2, the V gene TRBV7-9, with no clear D. Germline loops: CDR1 SEHNR, CDR2 FQNEAQ (reference sequence). Trimming stripped 5 bases from V and 3 bases from J, with 13 bases between. The CDR3 extends over 14 amino acids.